This T cell receptor (beta chain) was recovered during a study of T cell responses to AZD1222 COVID-19 vaccine. Study context: Samples with a second dose at about 4 or about 12 weeks were pooled together. Study-level results: With dominance at 160-218 and 743-854, vaccine-associated CD4 TCRs spanned spike. Donors were largely white British and mainly female; clonal diversity was possibly underestimated. Increased Spike-specific TCR breadth and depth were observed after two AZD1222 doses.

Using immunoSEQ multiplex PCR, the repertoire was profiled, and TCRdb retains in-frame clones only, with some absent. The data hold 170,000 or so clones, with about 90% observed a single time. V shed 0 bases and J shed 3 bases, with 12 bases lying between them. The CDR3 extends over 15 amino acids. Per germline, CDR1 SEHNR and CDR2 FQNEAQ (reference sequence). Points on this clone: The antigen is undetermined.

The sample in question was peripheral blood, obtained on day 0 of AZD1222 vaccination. The gene calls are TRBV7-9 and TRBJ2-7, with D unresolved. The TCR comes from an adult in good health. CDR3 in DNA: TGTGCCAGCAGCTTAGCAGGGTCCAGGAGCTACGAGCAGTACTTC. It codes for CASSLAGSRSYEQYF.